A selection of T cell receptor beta chains follows, all from one sample in a study of chemoradiotherapy in HPV16-positive cancers. Only in-frame clones appear in the TCRdb table, and some are missing; sequencing was by immunoSEQ multiplex PCR. The data hold approximately 12,000 clones, with approximately 93% observed a single time. The specimen was blood, collected from a patient who underwent chemoradiotherapy. The receptors here all came from a human donor with HPV-associated anogenital cancer. CDR3s include the opening cysteine and the closing phenylalanine or tryptophan. A D gene is named only where the DNA matches it firmly. Rows may omit the clone size; those that give it use once, few, many or a size class.

D gene	clone size	V gene	J gene	CDR3 protein	CDR3 DNA
TRBD1	.	TRBV27	TRBJ2-1	CASMTGTAHNEQFF	TGTGCCAGTATGACCGGGACAGCCCACAATGAGCAGTTCTTC
.	.	TRBV29-1	TRBJ1-5	CSVVTGALGNQPQHF	TGCAGCGTTGTTACGGGGGCGTTGGGCAATCAGCCCCAGCATTTT
.	.	TRBV5-5	TRBJ2-6	CASSRTVFSGANVLTF	TGTGCCAGCAGCCGGACGGTATTTTCTGGGGCCAACGTCCTGACTTTC
.	few	TRBV19	TRBJ1-5	CASSIAWTPRRPQHF	TGTGCCAGTAGTATAGCTTGGACTCCGCGTCGGCCCCAGCATTTT
.	.	TRBV7-2	TRBJ1-5	CASSRQVNNQPQHF	TGTGCCAGCTCCCGGCAGGTGAACAATCAGCCCCAGCATTTT
.	.	TRBV19	TRBJ1-1	CASSMGANTEAFF	TGTGCCAGTAGTATGGGAGCGAACACTGAAGCTTTCTTT
TRBD1	.	TRBV6-1	TRBJ1-5	CASSAGQNYQPQHF	TGTGCCAGCAGCGCGGGACAGAACTATCAGCCCCAGCATTTT
.	.	TRBV21-1	TRBJ2-7	CASSKRSRLETYEQYF	TGTGCCAGCAGCAAAAGGAGCAGACTTGAGACCTACGAGCAGTACTTC
.	.	TRBV7-8	TRBJ1-2	CASSFGGGYTF	TGTGCCAGCAGCTTTGGTGGTGGCTACACCTTC
TRBD1	.	TRBV6-5	TRBJ1-6	CASSGDRGGSPLHF	TGTGCCAGCAGTGGAGACAGGGGCGGGTCACCCCTCCACTTT
.	once	TRBV7-9	TRBJ2-5	CASSFQGLGETQYF	TGTGCCAGCAGCTTCCAGGGGCTGGGAGAGACCCAGTACTTC
TRBD2	.	TRBV4-1	TRBJ2-5	CASSHMPGLAETQYF	TGCGCCAGCAGCCACATGCCGGGACTAGCAGAGACCCAGTACTTC
.	.	TRBV2	TRBJ1-1	CASRLLDIRNTEAFF	TGTGCCAGCAGGCTATTGGACATAAGAAACACTGAAGCTTTCTTT
TRBD1	.	TRBV5-1	TRBJ2-7	CASSMGQGGPYEQYF	TGCGCCAGCAGCATGGGACAGGGGGGCCCCTACGAGCAGTACTTC
.	.	TRBV9	TRBJ2-6	CASSPSGSGANVLTF	TGTGCCAGCAGCCCATCGGGTTCTGGGGCCAACGTCCTGACTTTC
TRBD1	.	TRBV9	TRBJ1-2	CASSRRQGHGYTF	TGTGCCAGCAGTCGAAGACAGGGCCATGGCTACACCTTC
.	.	TRBV6-5	TRBJ2-5	CASSYSPGLSETQYF	TGTGCCAGCAGTTACTCCCCAGGGCTCTCAGAGACCCAGTACTTC
.	few	TRBV7-3	TRBJ1-2	CASSPGTDYGYTF	TGTGCCAGCAGCCCCGGGACGGACTATGGCTACACCTTC
.	.	TRBV19	TRBJ1-1	CASSWAVSNTEAFF	TGTGCCAGTAGCTGGGCAGTATCGAACACTGAAGCTTTCTTT
TRBD1	.	TRBV5-4	TRBJ1-3	CASSPGQRSSGNTIYF	TGTGCCAGCAGTCCGGGACAGAGGTCATCTGGAAACACCATATATTTT
.	.	TRBV6-5	TRBJ2-1	CASSYAREHNEQFF	TGTGCCAGCAGTTACGCTCGGGAGCACAATGAGCAGTTCTTC
.	.	TRBV7-9	TRBJ2-1	CASSLSSPLEQFF	TGTGCCAGCAGCCTCTCTAGCCCTCTTGAGCAGTTCTTC
TRBD2	.	TRBV7-9	TRBJ2-1	CASSEGGGGRRNEQFF	TGTGCCAGCAGCGAAGGAGGCGGGGGGCGAAGGAATGAGCAGTTCTTC
TRBD1	.	TRBV5-8	TRBJ1-1	CASSPQRTGRRKNNTEAFF	TGTGCCAGCAGCCCCCAGCGGACAGGACGCAGGAAGAATAACACTGAAGCTTTCTTT
.	once	TRBV4-1	TRBJ1-2	CASSQDPGPNYGYTF	TGCGCCAGCAGCCAAGACCCCGGGCCTAACTATGGCTACACCTTC
TRBD1	.	TRBV7-2	TRBJ2-1	CASSLAYRGHGNEQFF	TGTGCCAGCAGCTTAGCTTACAGGGGGCATGGGAATGAGCAGTTCTTC
.	.	TRBV9	TRBJ2-1	CASSVGQLGVGEQFF	TGTGCCAGCAGCGTTGGACAGTTGGGCGTTGGGGAGCAGTTCTTC
TRBD1	.	TRBV2	TRBJ1-2	CASRDNRGRYGYTF	TGTGCCAGCAGAGATAACAGGGGCCGCTATGGCTACACCTTC
TRBD1	.	TRBV11-3	TRBJ1-1	CASSYQGQGNTEAFF	TGTGCCAGCAGCTACCAGGGACAGGGGAACACTGAAGCTTTCTTT
.	once	TRBV4-1	TRBJ2-4	CASSRHGGNIQYF	TGCGCCAGCAGCCGTCACGGGGGAAACATTCAGTACTTC
TRBD2	.	TRBV5-1	TRBJ2-3	CASSFRGDRTDTQYF	TGCGCCAGCAGCTTTCGGGGGGACCGCACAGATACGCAGTATTTT
.	.	TRBV27	TRBJ2-2	CASTTLDSSPGELFF	TGTGCCAGCACTACACTGGACAGCTCGCCCGGGGAGCTGTTTTTT
TRBD1	.	TRBV9	TRBJ2-5	CASSVATGQLETQYF	TGTGCCAGCAGCGTAGCGACAGGGCAGTTGGAGACCCAGTACTTC
TRBD1	.	TRBV11-2	TRBJ1-3	CASSVTTGAGNTIYF	TGTGCCAGCAGCGTTACGACAGGGGCCGGAAACACCATATATTTT
.	.	TRBV5-1	TRBJ1-1	CASSWDGAGNTEAFF	TGCGCCAGCAGCTGGGACGGGGCAGGGAACACTGAAGCTTTCTTT
TRBD2	.	TRBV4-1	TRBJ2-3	CASSLSTSGRTDTQYF	TGCGCCAGCAGCCTCTCAACTAGCGGGCGCACAGATACGCAGTATTTT
.	.	TRBV18	TRBJ2-3	CASSPPGGTDTQYF	TGTGCCAGCTCACCACCCGGGGGCACAGATACGCAGTATTTT
.	.	TRBV7-2	TRBJ1-1	CASRGSYTEAFF	TGTGCCAGCAGGGGCAGCTACACTGAAGCTTTCTTT
.	.	TRBV4-2	TRBJ2-7	CASSQDQGSSYEQYF	TGTGCCAGCAGCCAAGATCAGGGCAGCTCCTACGAGCAGTACTTC
TRBD2	.	TRBV7-2	TRBJ2-2	CASTSQGGFGELFF	TGTGCCAGCACTTCCCAGGGAGGGTTCGGGGAGCTGTTTTTT
.	.	TRBV13	TRBJ2-7	CASARDGYSYEQYF	TGTGCCAGCGCCAGGGATGGTTATTCCTACGAGCAGTACTTC
.	.	TRBV6-5	TRBJ2-7	CASSYSMHYEQYF	TGTGCCAGCAGTTACTCCATGCACTACGAGCAGTACTTC
TRBD1	.	TRBV9	TRBJ1-1	CASSVTGGDTEAFF	TGTGCCAGCAGCGTCACAGGGGGGGACACTGAAGCTTTCTTT
.	few	TRBV10-2	TRBJ1-2	CASSEGSYYGYTF	TGCGCCAGCAGTGAGGGCAGTTACTATGGCTACACCTTC
.	.	TRBV10-3	TRBJ1-1	CAISDGVEAFF	TGTGCCATCAGTGATGGAGTTGAAGCTTTCTTT
.	.	TRBV7-9	TRBJ2-3	CASSRAGDTQYF	TGTGCCAGCAGCAGAGCTGGTGATACGCAGTATTTT
TRBD1	.	TRBV4-1	TRBJ1-2	CASSRPGGGFHGYTF	TGCGCCAGCAGCCGCCCAGGGGGTGGGTTCCATGGCTACACCTTC
TRBD1	.	TRBV5-4	TRBJ2-1	CASSSTGQGRRFEQFF	TGTGCCAGCAGCTCCACGGGACAGGGAAGGAGGTTTGAGCAGTTCTTC
TRBD1	.	TRBV18	TRBJ1-5	CASSLRTGSSNQPQHF	TGTGCCAGCTCACTCCGGACAGGGAGTAGCAATCAGCCCCAGCATTTT
.	once	TRBV19	TRBJ2-3	CASSMFFGDRTDTQYF	TGTGCCAGTAGTATGTTTTTCGGGGACCGCACAGATACGCAGTATTTT